This is a list of T cell receptor beta chains from one sample in a study of blood T cell repertoires in COVID-19. Sequencing used immunoSEQ multiplex PCR; TCRdb keeps in-frame clones, though not all of them. The sample holds about 250,000 clones; under 90% are singletons and the top ten take 1.5% to 2%. The sequencing input was PBMCs or T cells enriched from blood (not recorded which). The receptor source for this set is a man aged 40-55 years who had recovered from COVID-19. Both conserved end residues are part of each CDR3. Each record gives: J gene, V gene, D gene, clone size, CDR3 DNA, CDR3 protein. D genes are given only for firm matches. Part of the rows lack a size; the others show once, few, many or a class for expanded clones.

>TRBJ2-3|TRBV5-1|TRBD2|-
TGCGCCAGCAGGACTAGCGGGGGAGATCAAGATACGCAGTATTTT
CASRTSGGDQDTQYF
>TRBJ2-7|TRBV7-9|-|-
TGTGCCAGCAGCTTAGCGCGGGGCAGCTACGAGCAGTACTTC
CASSLARGSYEQYF
>TRBJ1-4|TRBV7-2|TRBD1|-
TGTGCCAGCAGCCCTGACAGGGGTAATGAAAAACTGTTTTTT
CASSPDRGNEKLFF
>TRBJ1-4|TRBV20-1|-|-
TGCAGTGCTAGTTGGGCCCAGGAAAAACTGTTTTTT
CSASWAQEKLFF
>TRBJ2-3|TRBV18|-|-
TGTGCCAGCAGATGGAGAGATACGCAGTATTTT
CASRWRDTQYF
>TRBJ1-1|TRBV7-3|-|-
TGTGCCAGCAGCGCCTTGATCAGGGTCACTGAAGCTTTCTTT
CASSALIRVTEAFF
>TRBJ2-2|TRBV18|TRBD1|-
TGTGCCAGCTCGTTTTCCCGTCAGGGGGCTCTCGGAGCCGGGGAGCTGTTTTTT
CASSFSRQGALGAGELFF
>TRBJ1-2|TRBV6-5|TRBD1|-
TGTGCCAGCAGTTATGGCAGGGGGAATGGCTACACCTTC
CASSYGRGNGYTF
>TRBJ2-1|TRBV4-2|-|-
TGTGCCAGCAGCCAAGGGTCGGAGGGGGCGGATGAGCAGTTCTTC
CASSQGSEGADEQFF
>TRBJ2-7|TRBV7-2|-|-
TGTGCCAGCAGCTTAGCACTGCCCGACGAGCAGTACTTC
CASSLALPDEQYF
>TRBJ2-5|TRBV25-1|TRBD2|-
TGTGCCAGCAGTGAATACAGGACTAGCACGGAGACCCAGTACTTC
CASSEYRTSTETQYF
>TRBJ1-5|TRBV7-8|-|-
TGTGCCAGCAGCTTAGTGGGAGGGAGATCAGCGTCCCAGCATTTT
CASSLVGGRSASQHF
>TRBJ2-7|TRBV27|TRBD1|-
TGTGCCAGCAGCCCGCGGAGGGACAGGGTGTACGAGCAGTACTTC
CASSPRRDRVYEQYF
>TRBJ2-5|TRBV5-1|TRBD2|-
TGCGCCAGCAGCCCCACCGAGACTAGCGTAGAGACCCAGTACTTC
CASSPTETSVETQYF
>TRBJ2-5|TRBV10-3|-|-
TGTGCCATCAGTGGGGGGGAAGAAGAGACCCAGTACTTC
CAISGGEEETQYF
>TRBJ1-1|TRBV27|-|-
TGTGCCAGCAGCAACAGGGAACGTGGCACTGAAGCTTTCTTT
CASSNRERGTEAFF
>TRBJ2-7|TRBV7-8|TRBD1|-
TGTGCCAGCAGCCAACACAGGGGCCCTTACTACGAGCAGTACTTC
CASSQHRGPYYEQYF
>TRBJ2-1|TRBV9|-|many
TGTGCCAGCAGCGTCCAGGGTAATCCAATGAGCAATGAGCAGTTCTTC
CASSVQGNPMSNEQFF
>TRBJ2-3|TRBV15|TRBD1|-
TGTGCCACCAGCAGAGAACTGGACAGGGTCGCAGATACGCAGTATTTT
CATSRELDRVADTQYF
>TRBJ1-2|TRBV7-9|TRBD1|-
TGTGCCAGCAGCTTGGAGGCCACAGGGGTAGGGTATGGCTACACCTTC
CASSLEATGVGYGYTF
>TRBJ2-7|TRBV4-1|-|-
TGCGCCAGCAGCCGGTTCCGGGACACTGAGTACGAGCAGTACTTC
CASSRFRDTEYEQYF
>TRBJ1-1|TRBV27|-|few
TGTGCCAGCAGTTTAAGACAGAACACTGAAGCTTTCTTT
CASSLRQNTEAFF
>TRBJ1-4|TRBV4-2|-|-
TGTGCCAGCAGCCGGATCCAGGGGTCGGCTAATGAAAAACTGTTTTTT
CASSRIQGSANEKLFF
>TRBJ1-5|TRBV9|-|-
TGTGCCAGCAGCCCCAATAAAAAACGGGGGGGCAAGGCGAATCAGCCCCAGCATTTT
CASSPNKKRGGKANQPQHF
>TRBJ1-2|TRBV5-6|-|few
TGTGCCAGCAGCTTGGGTACGCCGGGAGGCTACACCTTC
CASSLGTPGGYTF
>TRBJ2-7|TRBV18|TRBD1|once
TGTGCCAGCTCACCGGACAGGAGCTCCTACGAGCAGTACTTC
CASSPDRSSYEQYF
>TRBJ2-3|TRBV6-5|TRBD1|-
TGTGCCAGCACCTGGGACAGGAACACAGATACGCAGTATTTT
CASTWDRNTDTQYF
>TRBJ1-3|TRBV27|-|-
TGTGCCAGCAGCGCCCAGGGAACGGACACCATATATTTT
CASSAQGTDTIYF